Following are 28 T cell receptor beta chains from one sample sequenced in a study of CD8 T cells in ankylosing spondylitis. Notes on the study in general: The study identified a TCR beta motif of under ten highly homologous variants that appeared characteristic of ankylosing spondylitis blood.

Antigens of these TCRs are unknown. A single record per CDR3 protein comes from TCRdb applying MiXCR to the 5' RACE reads. The sample includes about 440,000 distinct CDR3 sequences, 17% of them seen just once. The sample was blood, either unsorted or a sorted T cell fraction (not recorded which). Source of these receptors: a male donor with ankylosing spondylitis.

This chain joins TRBV28 and TRBJ2-1, with 9 positions matching TRBD2. The CDR3 consists of 17 residues. Germline-derived CDR1 and CDR2 are MDHEN and SYDVKM. The V and J ends lost 5 bases and 5 bases, in that order; junction bases with no gene match: 13. CDR3 protein: CASSPSGRWAQNNEQFF. CDR3 DNA: TGTGCCAGCAGTCCCAGCGGGAGGTGGGCTCAGAACAATGAGCAGTTCTTC.

This clonotype was seen only a few times. The V and J genes are TRBV6-1 and TRBJ2-5; possibly TRBD2 for D (7 bases). Between the trimmed V and J ends, which lost 6 bases and 5 bases, there was a span of 13 bases. The V gene's germline CDR1 is MNHNS and CDR2 SASEGT. The CDR3 consists of 13 residues. CDR3 nucleotide sequence: TGTGCCAGCAGAACGGGGGGCCGGGAGACCCAGTACTTC. Protein sequence: CASRTGGRETQYF.

The chain employs TRBV18 and TRBJ1-6; perhaps TRBD1 as D (6 bases). The CDR3 consists of 15 residues. Germline CDR1 reads KGHSH; CDR2 reads LQKENI. Trimming removed 3 bases from V and 8 bases from J, with 14 bases in between. CDR3 loop: CASSPVRGGDSPLHF. The CDR3 DNA reads as TGTGCCAGCTCACCCGTCCGGGGGGGCGATTCACCCCTCCACTTT.

In DNA form, the CDR3 reads TGTGCCAGCAGCTATTCTCCGACAGGCTACAACACTGAAGCTTTCTTT. This encodes CASSYSPTGYNTEAFF. The rearrangement links TRBV7-9 to TRBJ1-1; TRBD1 is a possible D gene (6 bases). This CDR3 is 16 amino acids long. Germline CDR1 and CDR2: SEHNR and FQNEAQ (reference sequence). V was clipped by 4 bases and J by 2 bases, with 17 bases between them.

V usage is TRBV29-1 and J usage is TRBJ2-7; D perhaps matches TRBD2 (6 bases). CDR1 is SQVTM and CDR2 is ANQGSEA in the germline V gene. The CDR3 is 12 residues long. V dropped 4 bases and J dropped 3 bases, with 10 bases sitting between them. Here the CDR3 DNA reads TGCAGCGTTGCCTCCGGGGGCTACGAGCAGTACTTC. It yields the protein CSVASGGYEQYF.

This clonotype was recorded a few times. The V gene is TRBV5-1, the J gene TRBJ2-7; perhaps TRBD1 as D (6 bases). Per the germline V gene, CDR1 is SGHRS and CDR2 is YFSETQ. Trimming took off 1 base at V and 5 bases at J, with 10 bases between the two ends. The CDR3 totals 13 residues. CDR3 nucleotides: TGCGCCAGCAGCTTGTTAGGGGGTGACGAGCAGTACTTC. Translation: CASSLLGGDEQYF.

Many counts were recorded for this clonotype. This chain uses TRBV12-3 or TRBV12-4 with TRBJ1-5, with unresolved D. CDR3 length equals 12 residues. Between the trimmed V and J ends, which lost 5 bases and 3 bases, there was a span of 5 bases. CDR3 sequence: CASSRHNQPQHF. The CDR3, as DNA: TGTGCCAGCAGTCGACACAATCAGCCCCAGCATTTT.

This clonotype was counted between two and nine times. CDR3 DNA sequence: TGTGCCACCGCCCTGCGACGGTCCACAGATACGCAGTATTTT. Amino acid sequence: CATALRRSTDTQYF. The V gene is TRBV7-6, the J gene TRBJ2-3; no firm D call. V lost 10 bases and J 2 bases, leaving 16 bases between the germline ends. The CDR3 runs 14 residues. Germline CDR1 is SGHVS and CDR2 is FNYEAQ.

The CDR3 loop is CAISESDPGDYGYTF. The CDR3 DNA follows: TGTGCCATCAGTGAGTCGGATCCCGGGGACTATGGCTACACCTTC. The rearrangement joins TRBV10-3 to TRBJ1-2; D gene uncertain. Trimming pared 0 bases from V and 3 bases from J, leaving 11 bases between. CDR1 ENHRY and CDR2 SYGVKD come from the germline V gene. There are 15 residues in the CDR3.

This chain links TRBV9 with TRBJ2-2; D is perhaps TRBD2 (6 bases). Trimming took off 0 bases at V and 5 bases at J, with 14 bases between the two ends. Germline values: CDR1 SGDLS, CDR2 YYNGEE. The CDR3 has 16 amino acids. The CDR3: CASSVGDPRGTGELFF. The CDR3 region has the DNA TGTGCCAGCAGCGTAGGGGACCCCCGGGGGACCGGGGAGCTGTTTTTT.

This clonotype was counted a single time. The genes are TRBV6-2 or TRBV6-3 and TRBJ1-1; 7 nucleotides align to TRBD1. V lost 2 bases to trimming and J lost 6 bases; unmatched junction nucleotides: 6. This CDR3 region has 14 residues. Germline V gene sequence: CDR1 MNHEY, CDR2 SVGEGT. CDR3 nucleotide sequence: TGTGCCAGCAGTTACACGGACAGGATCGCTGAAGCTTTCTTT. It codes for CASSYTDRIAEAFF.

Only a few counts were recorded for this clonotype. The chain is built from TRBV14 and TRBJ2-4, with D possibly being TRBD1 or TRBD2 (5 bases each). The V gene lost 1 base and the J gene lost 7 bases, with 14 bases spanning the gap. CDR1 and CDR2 from the germline V gene are SGHDN and FVKESK. The CDR3 is made up of 15 amino acids. CDR3 DNA: TGTGCCAGCAGCCAAGCCTCCGGGGCTCGGAACATTCAGTACTTC. This sequence encodes CASSQASGARNIQYF.

There are a few counts of this clonotype. The rearrangement joins TRBV20-1 to TRBJ1-1; D is undetermined. The length of the CDR3 is 14 residues. The germline V and J ends were trimmed by 2 bases and 1 base, with 11 bases remaining between them. The V gene's germline CDR1 is DFQATT and CDR2 SNEGSKA (reference sequence). CDR3 protein: CSARPPNGNTEAFF. The CDR3 nucleotides read TGCAGTGCTAGACCACCCAACGGGAACACTGAAGCTTTCTTT.

This clonotype turned up a few times. V and J are TRBV6-1 and TRBJ1-1; 7 positions match TRBD1. The V and J ends lost 3 bases and 1 base, in that order; junction bases with no gene match: 5. CDR3 length: 15 amino acids. CDR1 MNHNS and CDR2 SASEGT come from the germline V gene. CDR3 residues: CASSDQDRANTEAFF. CDR3 DNA sequence: TGTGCCAGCAGTGATCAAGACAGGGCGAACACTGAAGCTTTCTTT.

The chain carries TRBV7-2 and TRBJ2-2; no firm D call. The CDR3 spans 14 residues. Per germline, CDR1 SGHTA and CDR2 FQGNSA. V was clipped by 4 bases and J by 3 bases, with 9 bases between them. CDR3 residues: CASSSGPYTGELFF. In nucleotides, the CDR3 is TGTGCCAGCAGCTCCGGGCCCTACACCGGGGAGCTGTTTTTT.

The chain couples TRBV12-3 or TRBV12-4 to TRBJ2-7; 10 bases map to TRBD2. V gave up 5 bases and J gave up 3 bases; unmatched junction bases: 7. There are 15 residues in the CDR3. This chain's CDR3 is CASSRSGTSDYEQYF. Here the CDR3 DNA reads TGTGCCAGCAGTAGATCCGGGACTAGCGACTACGAGCAGTACTTC.

The chain links TRBV19 to TRBJ1-2; TRBD1 might be the D (6 bases). This CDR3 has 13 amino acids. The germline V gene encodes CDR1 LNHDA and CDR2 SQIVND (reference sequence). The ends were cut back, 0 bases at V and 9 bases at J, with 11 bases in the middle. CDR3 sequence: CASSIEGGRSYTF. CDR3 bases: TGTGCCAGTAGTATAGAAGGGGGAAGAAGCTACACCTTC.

This rearrangement joins TRBV10-3 to TRBJ2-1; TRBD2 matches at 10 bases. Trimming at V came to 10 bases and at J to 9 bases, leaving 9 bases not matched to a gene. The V gene's germline CDR1 is ENHRY and CDR2 SYGVKD. This CDR3 has 13 residues. CDR3 sequence: CATHIAGGSEQFF. CDR3 nucleotide sequence: TGTGCCACCCACATAGCGGGAGGAAGTGAGCAGTTCTTC.

The genes are TRBV20-1 and TRBJ2-2, with a weak D call TRBD2 (5 bases). Per germline, CDR1 DFQATT and CDR2 SNEGSKA (reference sequence). CDR3 length equals 13 residues. V dropped 6 bases and J dropped 4 bases, with 12 bases sitting between them. The CDR3: CSAGEGTTGELFF. Written as DNA, the CDR3 is TGCAGTGCAGGCGAGGGCACCACCGGGGAGCTGTTTTTT.

The chain joins TRBV12-3 or TRBV12-4 to TRBJ1-1; 9 nucleotides agree with TRBD1. This CDR3 comprises 13 residues. V gave up 6 bases and J gave up 4 bases; unmatched junction bases: 3. DNA for the CDR3: TGTGCCAGCAGGGGGACAGGGCGCACTGAAGCTTTCTTT. The encoded protein is CASRGTGRTEAFF.

This clonotype was found many times. The V and J genes are TRBV2 and TRBJ1-5, with 9 bases identical to TRBD1. The CDR3 extends over 14 amino acids. The V segment lost 5 bases and the J segment 5 bases; nucleotides outside the gene matches: 4. Germline V CDR1 and CDR2: SNHLY, FYNNEI. The CDR3, as DNA: TGTGCCAGCAGTTCCGGGACAGGGTATCAGCCCCAGCATTTT. Translating gives CASSSGTGYQPQHF.

This clonotype was counted between two and nine times. Written as DNA, the CDR3 is TGCAGCGGTCGACAGGGATCTGGAAACACCATATATTTT. It encodes CSGRQGSGNTIYF. The V and J genes are TRBV29-1 and TRBJ1-3; the match to TRBD1 covers 7 bases. Germline CDR1 is SQVTM and CDR2 is ANQGSEA. The junction had 4 bases not matched to a gene; V was cut back by 7 bases and J by 1 base. The CDR3 consists of 13 residues.

This clonotype appeared a few times. The chain combines TRBV20-1 with TRBJ1-5, with D maybe TRBD1 (6 bases). With 5 bases removed from V and 0 bases from J, the gap between germline ends came to 11 bases. The CDR3 is 14 residues long. The germline V gene has CDR1 DFQATT and CDR2 SNEGSKA (reference sequence). The CDR3, as DNA: TGCAGTGCTTCGGACAGTTATAGCAATCAGCCCCAGCATTTT. The encoded protein is CSASDSYSNQPQHF.

The gene calls are TRBV5-1 and TRBJ2-7, with TRBD1 matching 8 bases. Germline lookup yields CDR1 SGHRS and CDR2 YFSETQ. V shed 1 base and J 5 bases; nucleotides not matched to a gene: 5. This CDR3 has 14 residues. CDR3 loop: CASSLRTGGHEQYF. CDR3 bases: TGCGCCAGCAGCTTGCGTACAGGGGGTCACGAGCAGTACTTC.

This clonotype was recorded at least ten times. This chain connects TRBV29-1 to TRBJ2-5; D may correspond to TRBD1 or TRBD2 (6 bases each). This CDR3 region has 12 residues. Germline-derived CDR1 and CDR2 are SQVTM and ANQGSEA. V lost 7 bases, J lost 0 bases, and 9 bases lay in between. The CDR3 sequence: CSGGGYQETQYF. The CDR3 DNA reads as TGCAGCGGAGGGGGGTACCAAGAGACCCAGTACTTC.

This rearrangement joins TRBV3-1 to TRBJ1-2, with 8 nucleotides matching TRBD1. The ends lost 6 bases at V and 7 bases at J; junction bases unmatched: 4. The CDR3 has 12 residues. Germline lookup yields CDR1 LGHDT and CDR2 YNNKEL (reference sequence). CDR3 amino acids: CASRDRVGGYTF. The DNA for the CDR3 is TGTGCCAGCAGGGACAGGGTTGGTGGCTACACCTTC. The full variable domain, its missing parts supplied by reference TRBV3-1 and TRBJ1-2, is DTAVSQTPKYLVTQMGNDKSIKCEQNLGHDTMYWYKQDSKKFLKIMFSYNNKELIINETVPNRFSPKSPDKAHLNLHINSLELGDSAVYFCASRDRVGGYTFGSGTRLTVV.

In this sample, this clonotype turned up many times. V is TRBV7-2 and J is TRBJ1-5; D not resolved. The CDR3 consists of 13 residues. V was shortened by 2 bases and J by 7 bases, with 9 bases between the two germline ends. CDR1 SGHTA and CDR2 FQGNSA come from the germline V gene. The CDR3 region has the DNA TGTGCCAGCAGCTTATCCTTTTACCAGCCCCAGCATTTT. Amino acids: CASSLSFYQPQHF.

CDR3 DNA: TGTGCCATCAGTGAAGGGGGGGCAAGGTCACCCCTCCACTTT. The encoded protein is CAISEGGARSPLHF. The chain employs TRBV10-3 and TRBJ1-6, with D tentatively TRBD1 (6 bases). Germline CDR1 is ENHRY and CDR2 is SYGVKD. CDR3 length: 14 amino acids. V was pared by 3 bases and J by 10 bases, with 13 bases between.